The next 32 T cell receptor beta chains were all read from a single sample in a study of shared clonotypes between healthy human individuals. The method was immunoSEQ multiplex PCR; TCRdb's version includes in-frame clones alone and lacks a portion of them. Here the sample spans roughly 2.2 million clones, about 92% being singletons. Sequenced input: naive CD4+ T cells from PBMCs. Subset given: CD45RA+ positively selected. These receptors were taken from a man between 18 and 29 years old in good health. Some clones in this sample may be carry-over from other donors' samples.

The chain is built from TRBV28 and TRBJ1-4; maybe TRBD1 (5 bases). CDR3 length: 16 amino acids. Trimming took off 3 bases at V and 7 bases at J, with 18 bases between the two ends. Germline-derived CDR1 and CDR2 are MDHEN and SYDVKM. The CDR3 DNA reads TGTGCCAGCAGTTTGACCAACGGGAAAAGGGGTGAAAAACTGTTTTTT. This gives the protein CASSLTNGKRGEKLFF.

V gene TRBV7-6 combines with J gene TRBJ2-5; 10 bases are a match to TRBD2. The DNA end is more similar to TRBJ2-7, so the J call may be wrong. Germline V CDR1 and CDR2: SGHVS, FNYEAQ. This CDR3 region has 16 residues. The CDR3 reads CASSLEGASGSSEQYF. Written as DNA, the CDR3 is TGTGCCAGCAGCTTAGAGGGGGCTAGCGGGAGTTCCGAGCAGTACTTC.

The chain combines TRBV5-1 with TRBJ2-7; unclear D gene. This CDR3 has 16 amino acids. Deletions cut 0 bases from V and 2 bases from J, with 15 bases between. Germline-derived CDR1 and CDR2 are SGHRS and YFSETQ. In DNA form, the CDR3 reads TGCGCCAGCAGCTTGGGCGGCCCCTCTCTAACCTACGAGCAGTACTTC. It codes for CASSLGGPSLTYEQYF.

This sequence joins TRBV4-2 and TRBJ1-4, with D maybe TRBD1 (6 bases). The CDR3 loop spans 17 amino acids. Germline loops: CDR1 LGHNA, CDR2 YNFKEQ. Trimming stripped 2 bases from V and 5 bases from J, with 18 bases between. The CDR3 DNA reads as TGTGCCAGCAGCCAACCCCTAAGGAGGGGGAAGAATGAAAAACTGTTTTTT. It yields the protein CASSQPLRRGKNEKLFF.

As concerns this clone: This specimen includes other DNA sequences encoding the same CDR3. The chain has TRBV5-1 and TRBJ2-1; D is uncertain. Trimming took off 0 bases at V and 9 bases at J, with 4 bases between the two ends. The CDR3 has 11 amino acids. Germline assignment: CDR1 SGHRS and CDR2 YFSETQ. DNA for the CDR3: TGCGCCAGCAGCTTGGTTGGTGAGCAGTTCTTC. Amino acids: CASSLVGEQFF.

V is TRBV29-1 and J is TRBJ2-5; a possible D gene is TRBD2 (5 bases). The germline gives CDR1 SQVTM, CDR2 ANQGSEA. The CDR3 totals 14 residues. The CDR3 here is CNAVNLDWQETQYF. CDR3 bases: TGCAACGCCGTAAACCTGGACTGGCAAGAGACCCAGTACTTC.

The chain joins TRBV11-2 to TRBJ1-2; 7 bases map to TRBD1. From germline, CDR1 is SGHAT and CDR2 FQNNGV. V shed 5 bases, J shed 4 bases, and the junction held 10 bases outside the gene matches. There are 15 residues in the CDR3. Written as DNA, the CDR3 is TGTGCCAGCAGCAAACGACAGGGTGGGGGCTATGGCTACACCTTC. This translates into CASSKRQGGGYGYTF.

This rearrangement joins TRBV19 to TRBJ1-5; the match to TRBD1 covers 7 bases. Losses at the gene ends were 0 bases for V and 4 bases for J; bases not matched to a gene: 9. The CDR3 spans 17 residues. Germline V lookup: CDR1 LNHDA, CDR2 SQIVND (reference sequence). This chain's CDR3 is CASSIDGQAGGNQPQHF. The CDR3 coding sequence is TGTGCCAGTAGTATAGATGGACAAGCAGGGGGGAATCAGCCCCAGCATTTT.

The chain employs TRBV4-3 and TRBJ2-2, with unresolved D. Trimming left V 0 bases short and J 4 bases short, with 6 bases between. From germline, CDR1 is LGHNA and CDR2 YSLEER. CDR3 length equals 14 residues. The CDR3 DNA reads TGCGCCAGCAGCCAAGATAGGAGCACCGGGGAGCTGTTTTTT. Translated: CASSQDRSTGELFF.

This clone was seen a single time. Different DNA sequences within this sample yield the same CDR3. The CDR3: CASSSAGYEQYF. Here the CDR3 DNA reads TGTGCCAGCAGCAGCGCAGGCTACGAGCAGTACTTC. This chain links TRBV14 with TRBJ2-7; D remains unclear. V was pared by 5 bases and J by 3 bases, with 8 bases between. The CDR3 runs 12 residues. From germline, CDR1 is SGHDN and CDR2 FVKESK.

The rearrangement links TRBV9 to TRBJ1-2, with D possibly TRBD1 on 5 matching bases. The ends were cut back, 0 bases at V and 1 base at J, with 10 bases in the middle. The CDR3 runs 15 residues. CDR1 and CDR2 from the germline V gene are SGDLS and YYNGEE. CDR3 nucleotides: TGTGCCAGCAGCGTAGGGGACGGAGATAACTATGGCTACACCTTC. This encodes CASSVGDGDNYGYTF. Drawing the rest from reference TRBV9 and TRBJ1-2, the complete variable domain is DSGVTQTPKHLITATGQRVTLRCSPRSGDLSVYWYQQSLDQGLQFLIQYYNGEERAKGNILERFSAQQFPDLHSELNLSSLELGDSALYFCASSVGDGDNYGYTFGSGTRLTVV.

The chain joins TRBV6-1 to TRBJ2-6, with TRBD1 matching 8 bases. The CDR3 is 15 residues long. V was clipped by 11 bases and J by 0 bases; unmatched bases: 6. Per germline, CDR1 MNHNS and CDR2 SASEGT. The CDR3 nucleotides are TGTGCCTCAGGGGGCAGAAGCTCTGGGGCCAACGTCCTGACTTTC. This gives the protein CASGGRSSGANVLTF.

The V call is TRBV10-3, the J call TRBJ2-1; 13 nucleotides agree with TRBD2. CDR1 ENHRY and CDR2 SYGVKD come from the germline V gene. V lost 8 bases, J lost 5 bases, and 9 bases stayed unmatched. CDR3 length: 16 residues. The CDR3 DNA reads TGTGCCATCGGATCGACTAGCGGGAGGAACAACAATGAGCAGTTCTTC. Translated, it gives CAIGSTSGRNNNEQFF.

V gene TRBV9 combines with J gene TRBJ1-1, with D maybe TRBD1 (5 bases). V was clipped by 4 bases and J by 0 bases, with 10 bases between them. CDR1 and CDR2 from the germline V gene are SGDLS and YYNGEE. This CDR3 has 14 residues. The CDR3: CASSLGAVNTEAFF. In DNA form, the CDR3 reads TGTGCCAGCAGCCTCGGGGCGGTGAACACTGAAGCTTTCTTT. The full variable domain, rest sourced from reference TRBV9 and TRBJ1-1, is DSGVTQTPKHLITATGQRVTLRCSPRSGDLSVYWYQQSLDQGLQFLIQYYNGEERAKGNILERFSAQQFPDLHSELNLSSLELGDSALYFCASSLGAVNTEAFFGQGTRLTVV.

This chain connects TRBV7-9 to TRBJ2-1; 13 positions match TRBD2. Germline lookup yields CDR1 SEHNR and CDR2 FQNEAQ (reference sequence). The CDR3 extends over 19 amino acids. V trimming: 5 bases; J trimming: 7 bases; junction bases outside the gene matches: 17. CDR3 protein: CASSPVLGLAGQGGNEQFF. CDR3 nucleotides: TGTGCCAGCAGCCCTGTTTTGGGACTAGCGGGACAGGGAGGGAATGAGCAGTTCTTC.

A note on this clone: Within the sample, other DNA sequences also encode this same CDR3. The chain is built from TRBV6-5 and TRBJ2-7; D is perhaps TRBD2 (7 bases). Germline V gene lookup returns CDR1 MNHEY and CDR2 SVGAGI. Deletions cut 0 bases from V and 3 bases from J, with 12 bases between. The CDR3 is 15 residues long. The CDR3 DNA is TGTGCCAGCAGTTACTCGGGGAGGGGGGGCTACGAGCAGTACTTC. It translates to CASSYSGRGGYEQYF.

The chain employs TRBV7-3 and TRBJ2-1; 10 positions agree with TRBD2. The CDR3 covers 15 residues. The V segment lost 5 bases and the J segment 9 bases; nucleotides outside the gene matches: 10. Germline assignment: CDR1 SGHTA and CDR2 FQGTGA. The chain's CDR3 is CASSPSGRASGEQFF. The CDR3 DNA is TGTGCCAGCAGCCCAAGCGGGAGGGCCTCGGGTGAGCAGTTCTTC.

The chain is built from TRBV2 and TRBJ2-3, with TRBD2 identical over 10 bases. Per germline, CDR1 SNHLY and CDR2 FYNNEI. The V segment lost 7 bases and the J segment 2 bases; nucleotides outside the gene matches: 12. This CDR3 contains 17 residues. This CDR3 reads CASTPLGLAVFTDTQYF. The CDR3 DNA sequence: TGTGCCAGCACCCCGTTAGGACTAGCGGTTTTCACAGATACGCAGTATTTT.

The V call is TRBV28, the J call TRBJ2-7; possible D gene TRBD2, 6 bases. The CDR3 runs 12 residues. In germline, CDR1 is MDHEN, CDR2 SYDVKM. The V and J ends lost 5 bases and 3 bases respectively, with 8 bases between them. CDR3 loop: CASSGRGYEQYF. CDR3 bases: TGTGCCAGCAGTGGGCGGGGCTACGAGCAGTACTTC.

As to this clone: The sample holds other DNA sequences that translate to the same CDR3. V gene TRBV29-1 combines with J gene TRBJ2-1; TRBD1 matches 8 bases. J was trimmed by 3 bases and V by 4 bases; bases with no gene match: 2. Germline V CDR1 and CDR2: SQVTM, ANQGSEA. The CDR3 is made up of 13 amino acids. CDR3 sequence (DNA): TGCAGCGTTGCAGGGGGCAGCTACAATGAGCAGTTCTTC. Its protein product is CSVAGGSYNEQFF.

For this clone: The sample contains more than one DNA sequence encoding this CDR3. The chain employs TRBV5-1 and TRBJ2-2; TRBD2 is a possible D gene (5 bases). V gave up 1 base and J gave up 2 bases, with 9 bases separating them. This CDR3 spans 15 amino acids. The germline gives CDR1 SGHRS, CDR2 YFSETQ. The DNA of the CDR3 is TGCGCCAGCAGCTTGAGAGGGAGTAACACCGGGGAGCTGTTTTTT. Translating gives CASSLRGSNTGELFF.

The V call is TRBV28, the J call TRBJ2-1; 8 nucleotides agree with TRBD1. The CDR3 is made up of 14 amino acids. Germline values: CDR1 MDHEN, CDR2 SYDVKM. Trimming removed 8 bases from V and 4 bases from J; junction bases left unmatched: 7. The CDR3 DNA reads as TGTGCCAGCCTCATTACAGGGGGATACAATGAGCAGTTCTTC. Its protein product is CASLITGGYNEQFF. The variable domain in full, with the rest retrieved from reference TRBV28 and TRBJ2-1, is DVKVTQSSRYLVKRTGEKVFLECVQDMDHENMFWYRQDPGLGLRLIYFSYDVKMKEKGDIPEGYSVSREKKERFSLILESASTNQTSMYLCASLITGGYNEQFFGPGTRLTVL.

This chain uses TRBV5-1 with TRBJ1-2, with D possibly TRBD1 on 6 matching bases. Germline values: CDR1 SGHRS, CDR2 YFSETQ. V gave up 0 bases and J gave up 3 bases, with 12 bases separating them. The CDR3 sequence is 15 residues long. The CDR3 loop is CASSLESGVDYGYTF. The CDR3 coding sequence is TGCGCCAGCAGCTTGGAGTCAGGGGTAGACTATGGCTACACCTTC.

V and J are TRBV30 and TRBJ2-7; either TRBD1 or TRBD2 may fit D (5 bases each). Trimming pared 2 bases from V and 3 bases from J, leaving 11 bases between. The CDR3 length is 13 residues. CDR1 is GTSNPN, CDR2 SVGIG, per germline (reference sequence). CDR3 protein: CAWSRGEGYEQYF. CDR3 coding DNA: TGTGCCTGGAGTCGAGGGGAAGGCTACGAGCAGTACTTC.

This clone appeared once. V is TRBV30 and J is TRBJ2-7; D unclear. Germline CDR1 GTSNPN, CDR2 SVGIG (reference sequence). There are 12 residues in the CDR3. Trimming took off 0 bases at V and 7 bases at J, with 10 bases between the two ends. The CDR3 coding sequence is TGTGCCTGGAGTGTACAGCCCAGGGAGCAGTACTTC. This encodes CAWSVQPREQYF.

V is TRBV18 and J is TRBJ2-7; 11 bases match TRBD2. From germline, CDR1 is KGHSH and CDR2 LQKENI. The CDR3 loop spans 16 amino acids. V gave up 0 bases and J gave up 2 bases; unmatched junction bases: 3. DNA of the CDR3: TGTGCCAGCTCACCACCGTTTAGCGGGAGGGCCTACGAGCAGTACTTC. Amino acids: CASSPPFSGRAYEQYF.

The CDR3 coding sequence is TGTGCCAGCACCCAATCGACAGGGCCCCACGAGCAGTACTTC. Its translation: CASTQSTGPHEQYF. This sequence joins TRBV11-2 and TRBJ2-7, with 7 bases identical to TRBD1. The CDR3 spans 14 residues. Germline V lookup: CDR1 SGHAT, CDR2 FQNNGV. After removal of 7 bases from V and 5 bases from J, the junction contained 11 bases not matched to a gene.

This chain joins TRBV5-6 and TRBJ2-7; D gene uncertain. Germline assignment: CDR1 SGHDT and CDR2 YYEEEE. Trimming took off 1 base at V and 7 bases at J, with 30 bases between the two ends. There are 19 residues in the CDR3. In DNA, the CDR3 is TGTGCCAGCAGCTTGTCTGCTCTCCGTAGGGCGCGGAGCTTGAGGGAGCAGTACTTC. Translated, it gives CASSLSALRRARSLREQYF.

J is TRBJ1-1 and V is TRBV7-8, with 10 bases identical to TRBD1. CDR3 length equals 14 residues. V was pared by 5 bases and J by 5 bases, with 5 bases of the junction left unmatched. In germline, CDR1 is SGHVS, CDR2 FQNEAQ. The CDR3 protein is CASSDWTGGTEAFF. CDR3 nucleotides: TGTGCCAGCAGCGACTGGACAGGGGGAACTGAAGCTTTCTTT.

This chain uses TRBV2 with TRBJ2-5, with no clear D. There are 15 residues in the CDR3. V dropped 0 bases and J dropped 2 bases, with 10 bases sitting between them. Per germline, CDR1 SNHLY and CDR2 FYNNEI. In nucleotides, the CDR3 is TGTGCCAGCAGTGAAGCCGGCAGCCAGCAAGAGACCCAGTACTTC. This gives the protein CASSEAGSQQETQYF.

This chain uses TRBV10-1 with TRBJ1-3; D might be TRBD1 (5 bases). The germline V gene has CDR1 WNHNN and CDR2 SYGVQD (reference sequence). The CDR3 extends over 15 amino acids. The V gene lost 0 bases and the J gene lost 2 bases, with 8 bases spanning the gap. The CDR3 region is CASSESRGAGNTIYF. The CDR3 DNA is TGCGCCAGCAGTGAGTCTAGGGGAGCTGGAAACACCATATATTTT.

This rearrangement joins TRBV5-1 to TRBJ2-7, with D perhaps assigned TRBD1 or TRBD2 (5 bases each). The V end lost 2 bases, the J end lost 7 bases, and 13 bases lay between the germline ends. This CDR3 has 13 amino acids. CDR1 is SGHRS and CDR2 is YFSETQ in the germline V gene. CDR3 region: CASSLVGTEEQYF. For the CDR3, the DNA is TGCGCCAGCAGCTTAGTTGGGACCGAAGAGCAGTACTTC. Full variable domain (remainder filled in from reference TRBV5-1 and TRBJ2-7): KAGVTQTPRYLIKTRGQQVTLSCSPISGHRSVSWYQQTPGQGLQFLFEYFSETQRNKGNFPGRFSGRQFSNSRSEMNVSTLELGDSALYLCASSLVGTEEQYFGPGTRLTVT.